These T cell receptor beta chains were read from a single sample in a study of T cell responses to AZD1222 COVID-19 vaccine. Profiled with immunoSEQ multiplex PCR; TCRdb holds only in-frame clones, not every one. The data contain 120,000 to 150,000 clones, roughly 84% of them singletons. Sequenced here: peripheral blood, sampled 28 days after the second AZD1222 dose. The receptors here all came from an adult who received the AZD1222 COVID-19 vaccine. CDR3s leave out the opening cysteine and the closing phenylalanine or tryptophan. Fields, in order: D gene, CDR3 length, V gene, CDR3 protein. The D gene is left open where the match is weak.

d_gene: NA
len: 13
v_gene: TRBV19
CDR3aa: ASRDAPATGNTIY

d_gene: TRBD2
len: 13
v_gene: TRBV24-1
CDR3aa: ATSDWTSGGDEQF

d_gene: TRBD2
len: 15
v_gene: TRBV5-1
CDR3aa: ASSLDTSGRSSYEQY

d_gene: NA
len: 10
v_gene: TRBV30
CDR3aa: AWSVLATEAF

d_gene: NA
len: 10
v_gene: TRBV5-5
CDR3aa: ASSLRSYGYT

d_gene: NA
len: 13
v_gene: TRBV2
CDR3aa: ASSARLPPLDEQF

d_gene: NA
len: 11
v_gene: TRBV6-5
CDR3aa: ASSRGYATEAF

d_gene: NA
len: 11
v_gene: TRBV5-6
CDR3aa: ASSFSLSYEQY

d_gene: NA
len: 12
v_gene: TRBV6-5
CDR3aa: ASSYALGTDTQY

d_gene: TRBD1
len: 14
v_gene: TRBV5-3
CDR3aa: ARSLAFRGLGTEAF

d_gene: NA
len: 13
v_gene: TRBV5-1
CDR3aa: ASSPLGSSNQPQH

d_gene: TRBD2
len: 12
v_gene: TRBV6-5
CDR3aa: ASTKREGSHEQY

d_gene: NA
len: 12
v_gene: TRBV10-3
CDR3aa: AIRETGLNTEAF

d_gene: NA
len: 14
v_gene: TRBV6-6
CDR3aa: ASSPKGRFSGDTQY